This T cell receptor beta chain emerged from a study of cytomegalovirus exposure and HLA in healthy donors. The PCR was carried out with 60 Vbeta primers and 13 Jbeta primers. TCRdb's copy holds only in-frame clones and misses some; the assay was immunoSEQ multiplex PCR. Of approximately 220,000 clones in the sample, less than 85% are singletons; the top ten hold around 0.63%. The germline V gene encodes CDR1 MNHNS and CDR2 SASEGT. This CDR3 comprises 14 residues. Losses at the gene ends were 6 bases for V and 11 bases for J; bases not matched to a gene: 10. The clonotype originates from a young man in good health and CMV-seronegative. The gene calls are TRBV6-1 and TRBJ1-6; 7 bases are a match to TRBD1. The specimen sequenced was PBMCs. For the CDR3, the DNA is TGTGCCAGCAGGCTACAGGGGACGGATACACCCCTCCACTTT. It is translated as CASRLQGTDTPLHF.